This T cell receptor (beta chain) emerged from a study of response to subunit inactivated influenza vaccine. V was pared by 4 bases and J by 7 bases, with 24 bases between. From germline, CDR1 is SGHRS and CDR2 YFSETQ. The CDR3 is made up of 18 amino acids. A few counts support this clonotype. Using its own MiXCR run on the RT-PCR reads, TCRdb lists one record per CDR3 protein. The data contain 750,000 to 850,000 distinct CDR3 sequences, 18% of them singletons. J is TRBJ1-6 and V is TRBV5-1; D possibly corresponds to TRBD1 (6 bases). Sample: PBMCs from blood, taken around 5 days after vaccination. This TCR was sampled from a man aged 50 to 60 who received an inactivated influenza vaccine. The CDR3 here is CASSKKRYGTLGNSPLHF. In DNA form, the CDR3 reads TGCGCCAGCAGCAAGAAGAGGTACGGGACACTGGGGAATTCACCCCTCCACTTT.